Shown below are 7 T cell receptor beta chains from a single sample sequenced in a study of shared clonotypes between healthy human individuals. Sequencing was performed with immunoSEQ multiplex PCR; in TCRdb, only in-frame clones are kept and a portion is missing. Among approximately 110,000 clones listed, about 66% were seen once. The sample comprised memory CD8+ T cells sorted from blood. Subset described: CD45RO+ cells pooled with CCR7-negative TemRA cells. The receptors stem from a woman in her 30s in good health.

The chain carries TRBV9 and TRBJ2-7, with 10 bases lining up with TRBD1. Germline V gene data show CDR1 as SGDLS and CDR2 as YYNGEE. V was clipped by 4 bases and J by 5 bases; unmatched bases: 6. The CDR3 contains 14 residues. Written as DNA, the CDR3 is TGTGCCAGCAGCCTAGCCGGGACAGGGGACGAGCAGTACTTC. Protein: CASSLAGTGDEQYF.

The CDR3 loop is CASSRNAPRTDINQPQHF. As DNA, the CDR3 is TGTGCCAGCTCACGAAACGCCCCCCGGACAGACATCAATCAGCCCCAGCATTTT. The chain carries TRBV18 and TRBJ1-5, with a weak D call TRBD1 (6 bases). Germline loops: CDR1 KGHSH, CDR2 LQKENI. The CDR3 totals 18 residues. Trimming cost V 4 bases and J 3 bases, with 22 bases left between them.

V gene TRBV11-2 combines with J gene TRBJ2-1; D unresolved. Germline V CDR1 and CDR2: SGHAT, FQNNGV. The V end was cut by 0 bases, the J end by 15 bases, with 15 bases between. The CDR3 is made up of 13 amino acids. The CDR3 sequence is CASSLENMGSRFF. As DNA, the CDR3 is TGTGCCAGCAGCTTAGAAAACATGGGATCGCGGTTCTTC.

The V call is TRBV28, the J call TRBJ1-2, with D possibly matching TRBD1 (6 bases). This CDR3 is 16 amino acids long. V was clipped by 5 bases and J by 3 bases, with 19 bases between them. Per germline, CDR1 MDHEN and CDR2 SYDVKM. DNA for the CDR3: TGTGCCAGCAGTGATGCGCGTGACAGGAGTTACTATGGCTACACCTTC. Translation gives CASSDARDRSYYGYTF.

The rearrangement uses TRBV27 and TRBJ2-7, with 8 bases aligning to TRBD2. This CDR3 is 13 amino acids long. Germline loops: CDR1 MNHEY, CDR2 SMNVEV (reference sequence). With 5 bases clipped from V and 2 bases from J, the junction kept 2 bases outside the gene matches. The CDR3 nucleotides are TGTGCCAGCAGTGTTAGCGGGGCCTACGAGCAGTACTTC. Translating it yields CASSVSGAYEQYF.

This clone was detected only a few times. The chain carries TRBV28 and TRBJ2-6; 7 bases agree with TRBD1. With V trimmed by 7 bases and J by 0 bases, 18 bases remained unmatched. This CDR3 is built from 20 residues. Germline CDR1 and CDR2: MDHEN and SYDVKM. CDR3 coding DNA: TGTGCCAGCACCCCCCTGCTAGAGGACAGGAGCTTCTCTGGGGCCAACGTCCTGACTTTC. It is translated as CASTPLLEDRSFSGANVLTF.

The V call is TRBV27, the J call TRBJ1-5; TRBD1 agrees at 7 bases. V gave up 3 bases and J gave up 5 bases; unmatched junction bases: 7. Germline CDR1 and CDR2: MNHEY and SMNVEV (reference sequence). The CDR3 consists of 15 residues. The DNA of the CDR3 is TGTGCCAGCAGTTTTGCCAGGGGGTCGTATCAGCCCCAGCATTTT. Encoded protein: CASSFARGSYQPQHF.